A single sample gave rise to the 19 T cell receptor beta chains below, sequenced in a study of blood T cells in healthy people across ages. The authors ran a second PCR of about 7 to 11 cycles using a sample-barcoded 5' primer and a J-beta primer mix. Each CDR3 protein is one row after TCRdb ran MiXCR on the 5' RACE reads. This sample carries about 1.5 million distinct CDR3 sequences, roughly 43% of them seen once, and the ten largest clones take about 4%. The material sequenced was blood. The receptors were sampled from a woman under 30 in good health.

J is TRBJ2-7 and V is TRBV6-5; 8 nucleotides align to TRBD1. The length of the CDR3 is 19 residues. Per germline, CDR1 MNHEY and CDR2 SVGAGI. J was trimmed by 0 bases and V by 2 bases; bases with no gene match: 15. The CDR3 region is CASSYPYGLDRGFSYEQYF. As DNA, the CDR3 is TGTGCCAGCAGTTACCCTTACGGATTAGACAGGGGATTCTCCTACGAGCAGTACTTC.

The J gene is TRBJ2-5, the V gene TRBV18; 7 bases fit TRBD1. The germline gives CDR1 KGHSH, CDR2 LQKENI. The CDR3 has 14 amino acids. J lost 3 bases, V lost 5 bases, and 6 bases had no gene match. Written as DNA, the CDR3 is TGTGCCAGCTCATCATCCGGGACAGAAGAGACCCAGTACTTC. Protein: CASSSSGTEETQYF.

This clonotype was seen at least ten times. The rearrangement joins TRBV5-1 to TRBJ2-3, with D uncertain. The CDR3 has 14 amino acids. Germline-derived CDR1 and CDR2 are SGHRS and YFSETQ. V lost 3 bases and J 1 base, leaving 9 bases between the germline ends. The CDR3 loop is CASSSRRGTDTQYF. The CDR3 DNA sequence: TGCGCCAGCAGCTCTCGGCGTGGCACAGATACGCAGTATTTT.

CDR3 residues: CASSGRAGSSYNEQFF. CDR3 bases: TGTGCCAGCAGCGGACGAGCGGGGAGCTCCTACAATGAGCAGTTCTTC. The chain carries TRBV6-5 and TRBJ2-1, with TRBD2 matching 7 bases. V dropped 6 bases and J dropped 0; count of bases not matched to a gene: 8. CDR1 is MNHEY, CDR2 SVGAGI, per germline. This CDR3 is 16 amino acids long.

The chain uses TRBV29-1 and TRBJ1-1, with unresolved D. Trimming cost V 5 bases and J 0 bases, with 7 bases left between them. The CDR3 contains 12 residues. Germline CDR1 and CDR2: SQVTM and ANQGSEA. The CDR3 spells CSVWVMNTEAFF. The CDR3 coding sequence is TGCAGCGTTTGGGTAATGAACACTGAAGCTTTCTTT.

The chain joins TRBV5-1 to TRBJ2-1, with D unclear. Germline V CDR1 and CDR2: SGHRS, YFSETQ. Trimming took off 2 bases at V and 10 bases at J, with 16 bases between the two ends. This CDR3 region has 14 residues. CDR3 nucleotide sequence: TGCGCCAGCAGCTTCGGAGCTAACTCCTACGAGCAGTTCTTC. Residues: CASSFGANSYEQFF. The complete variable domain, with remaining parts taken from reference TRBV5-1 and TRBJ2-1, reads KAGVTQTPRYLIKTRGQQVTLSCSPISGHRSVSWYQQTPGQGLQFLFEYFSETQRNKGNFPGRFSGRQFSNSRSEMNVSTLELGDSALYLCASSFGANSYEQFFGPGTRLTVL.

A remark on this clonotype: A much larger clone differs by one base, so this may be a read error. The chain joins TRBV12-5 to TRBJ1-5; TRBD1 might be the D (6 bases). This CDR3 has 13 residues. Germline V lookup: CDR1 LGHNT, CDR2 FRNRAP. CDR3: CASGDGGLQPQNF. CDR3 coding DNA: TGTGCTAGTGGCGACGGGGGGCTACAGCCCCAGAATTTT.

V usage is TRBV5-1 and J usage is TRBJ2-7, with TRBD1 as a possible D gene (6 bases). V lost 5 bases, J lost 7 bases, and 16 bases lay in between. Germline CDR1 reads SGHRS; CDR2 reads YFSETQ. The CDR3 has 13 amino acids. This chain's CDR3 is CASRAEGTREQYF. For the CDR3, the DNA is TGCGCCAGCAGGGCAGAAGGGACAAGGGAGCAGTACTTC.

V is TRBV14 and J is TRBJ2-1; D remains unclear. CDR1 is SGHDN and CDR2 is FVKESK in the germline V gene. V was cut by 0 bases and J by 9 bases, with 9 bases left in between. This CDR3 region has 13 residues. CDR3 nucleotides: TGTGCCAGCAGCCAAGATAATGCGAGTGAGCAGTTCTTC. Translation: CASSQDNASEQFF.

This clonotype has just a few counts. The chain employs TRBV20-1 and TRBJ2-1; TRBD2 aligns across 11 bases. The trim removed 3 bases at V and 10 bases at J, leaving 11 bases unmatched. The CDR3 length is 15 residues. Germline V gene lookup returns CDR1 DFQATT and CDR2 SNEGSKA (reference sequence). The CDR3 reads CSASDSSGRAREQFF. DNA for the CDR3: TGCAGTGCTAGCGACAGTAGCGGGAGGGCCAGGGAGCAGTTCTTC.

As regards this clonotype: Being one base from a much bigger clone, this may be a read error. V is TRBV4-1 and J is TRBJ2-3, with D possibly being TRBD1 (6 bases). This CDR3 comprises 14 residues. The germline V gene has CDR1 MGHRA and CDR2 YSYEKL. The CDR3 protein is CTSSHQGSTDTQYF. The CDR3 DNA sequence: TGCACCAGCAGCCATCAGGGGAGCACAGATACGCAGTATTTT.

This clonotype was seen more than once but under ten times. The V call is TRBV21-1, the J call TRBJ2-4; the table gives TRBD2 as D, unverified against the DNA. TRBV21-1 is an annotated pseudogene. The CDR3 is 15 amino acids. The CDR3 is CASSTTSGSLNIQYF. The CDR3, as DNA: TGTGCCAGCAGCACGACTAGCGGTTCTCTAAACATTCAGTACTTC.

J is TRBJ2-7 and V is TRBV7-9; D may be TRBD1 (6 bases). CDR3 length equals 16 residues. The germline V gene has CDR1 SEHNR and CDR2 FQNEAQ (reference sequence). The V and J ends lost 5 bases and 3 bases respectively, with 20 bases between them. CDR3 DNA sequence: TGTGCCAGCAGCACCCTACAGGGACCTCTATTCTACGAGCAGTACTTC. Protein: CASSTLQGPLFYEQYF.

V gene TRBV12-5 combines with J gene TRBJ2-2; TRBD2 matches 8 bases. The CDR3 runs to 17 residues. Trimming cost V 3 bases and J 0 bases; bases outside gene matches: 6. CDR1 and CDR2 from the germline V gene are LGHNT and FRNRAP. In DNA, the CDR3 is TGTGCTAGTGGTTTACCAGGACTAGCCGCGAACACCGGGGAGCTGTTTTTT. Protein sequence: CASGLPGLAANTGELFF.

This sequence joins TRBV6-5 and TRBJ2-7, with a tentative D call TRBD1 (6 bases). The CDR3 sequence is 12 residues long. CDR1 and CDR2 (germline): MNHEY, SVGAGI. The V gene lost 6 bases and the J gene lost 7 bases, with 13 bases spanning the gap. CDR3 nucleotide sequence: TGTGCCAGCAGACCGGACAGTAATGAGCAGTACTTC. It translates to CASRPDSNEQYF.

This clonotype was observed a few times. The V gene is TRBV12-3 or TRBV12-4, the J gene TRBJ2-3; D is unclear. The CDR3 spans 13 residues. Trimming removed 7 bases at V and 3 bases at J, with 11 bases between. DNA for the CDR3: TGTGCCAGCATCGCGCTCTCGACAGATACGCAGTATTTT. This gives the protein CASIALSTDTQYF.

The chain combines TRBV7-2 with TRBJ1-4; D is perhaps TRBD1 (5 bases). V shed 5 bases and J shed 6 bases, with 10 bases lying between them. This CDR3 is 13 amino acids long. The germline V gene has CDR1 SGHTA and CDR2 FQGNSA. CDR3 DNA: TGTGCCAGCAGCGAGACAGTGGATGAAAAACTGTTTTTT. It codes for CASSETVDEKLFF.

This clonotype was seen a few times. The rearrangement joins TRBV12-3 or TRBV12-4 to TRBJ2-4; unclear D gene. V shed 5 bases and J shed 2 bases, with 7 bases lying between them. The CDR3 consists of 13 residues. The CDR3 DNA is TGTGCCAGCAGTACAAGCCCCAAAAACATTCAGTACTTC. Its protein is CASSTSPKNIQYF.

V is TRBV3-1 and J is TRBJ2-6; TRBD1 might be the D (6 bases). This CDR3 contains 15 residues. Per germline, CDR1 LGHDT and CDR2 YNNKEL (reference sequence). Trimming removed 4 bases at V and 14 bases at J, with 21 bases between. CDR3 sequence: CASSLGQGDTDLLTF. In DNA, the CDR3 is TGTGCCAGCAGCCTAGGGCAAGGGGACACCGATCTCCTGACTTTC. The entire variable domain, with the rest obtained from reference TRBV3-1 and TRBJ2-6, is as follows: DTAVSQTPKYLVTQMGNDKSIKCEQNLGHDTMYWYKQDSKKFLKIMFSYNNKELIINETVPNRFSPKSPDKAHLNLHINSLELGDSAVYFCASSLGQGDTDLLTFGAGSRLTVL.